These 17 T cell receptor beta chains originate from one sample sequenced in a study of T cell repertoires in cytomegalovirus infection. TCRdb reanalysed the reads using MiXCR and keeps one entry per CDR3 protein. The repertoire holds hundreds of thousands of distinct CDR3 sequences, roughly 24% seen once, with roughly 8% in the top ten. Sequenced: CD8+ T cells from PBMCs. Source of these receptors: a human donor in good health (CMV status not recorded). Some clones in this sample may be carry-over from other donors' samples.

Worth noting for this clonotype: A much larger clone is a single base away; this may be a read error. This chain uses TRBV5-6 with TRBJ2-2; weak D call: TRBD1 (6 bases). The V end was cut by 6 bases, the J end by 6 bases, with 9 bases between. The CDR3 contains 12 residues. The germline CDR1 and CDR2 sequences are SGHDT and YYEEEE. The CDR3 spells CASTQGSGELFF. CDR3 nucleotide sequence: TGTGCCAGCACCCAGGGGTCCGGGGAGCTGTTTTTT.

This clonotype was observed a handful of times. In DNA form, the CDR3 reads TGTGCCAGCAGTGATAACCTGGGACATCTCTACGAGCAGTACGTC. This gives the protein CASSDNLGHLYEQYV. The chain combines TRBV2 with TRBJ2-7; tentatively, D is TRBD1 (6 bases). Germline loops: CDR1 SNHLY, CDR2 FYNNEI. V was pared by 3 bases and J by 3 bases, with 15 bases between. The CDR3 consists of 15 residues.

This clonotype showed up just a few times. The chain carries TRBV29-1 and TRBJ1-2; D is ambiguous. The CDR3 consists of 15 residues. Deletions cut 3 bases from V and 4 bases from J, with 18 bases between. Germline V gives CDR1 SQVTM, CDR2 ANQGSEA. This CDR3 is CSVEPSDFSIYGYTF. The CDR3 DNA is TGCAGCGTTGAGCCTTCGGACTTTTCCATCTATGGCTACACCTTC.

The CDR3 nucleotides read TGTGCCAGCAGCCCCTCTGGATACGGGAACAATCAGCCCCAGCATTTT. The encoded protein is CASSPSGYGNNQPQHF. The chain uses TRBV5-3 and TRBJ1-5; D is undetermined. TRBV5-3 is given ORF status, its function remaining uncertain. CDR3 size: 16 residues. Deletions cut 8 bases from V and 3 bases from J, with 21 bases between.

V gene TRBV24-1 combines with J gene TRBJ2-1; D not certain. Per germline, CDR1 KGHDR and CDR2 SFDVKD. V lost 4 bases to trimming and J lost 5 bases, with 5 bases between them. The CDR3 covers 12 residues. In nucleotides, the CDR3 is TGTGCCACCAGTGACCCAGACAATGAGCAGTTCTTC. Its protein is CATSDPDNEQFF.

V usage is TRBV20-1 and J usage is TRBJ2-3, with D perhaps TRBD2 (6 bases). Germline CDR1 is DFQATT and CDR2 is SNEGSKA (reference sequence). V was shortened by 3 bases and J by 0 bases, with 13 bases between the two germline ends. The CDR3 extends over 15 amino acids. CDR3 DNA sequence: TGCAGTGCTAGGGCATTAGCGGAGAGCACAGATACGCAGTATTTT. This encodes CSARALAESTDTQYF.

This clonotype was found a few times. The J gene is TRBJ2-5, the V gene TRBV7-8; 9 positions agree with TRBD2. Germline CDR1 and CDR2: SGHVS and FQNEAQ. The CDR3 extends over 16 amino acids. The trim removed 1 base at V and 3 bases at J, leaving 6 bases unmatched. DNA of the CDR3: TGTGCCAGCAGCTTAGAGTTGCGGGGGGGCAAAGAGACCCAGTACTTC. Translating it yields CASSLELRGGKETQYF. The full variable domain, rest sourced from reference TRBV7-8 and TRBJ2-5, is GAGVSQSPRYKVAKRGQDVALRCDPISGHVSLFWYQQALGQGPEFLTYFQNEAQLDKSGLPSDRFFAERPEGSVSTLKIQRTQQEDSAVYLCASSLELRGGKETQYFGPGTRLLVL.

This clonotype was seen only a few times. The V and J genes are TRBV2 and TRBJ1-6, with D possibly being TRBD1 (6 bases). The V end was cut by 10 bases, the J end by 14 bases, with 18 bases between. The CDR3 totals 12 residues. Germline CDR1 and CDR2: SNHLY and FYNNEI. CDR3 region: CAIETGLEALHF. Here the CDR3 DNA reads TGTGCCATCGAAACAGGGCTGGAGGCCCTCCACTTT. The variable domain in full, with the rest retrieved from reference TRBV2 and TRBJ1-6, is EPEVTQTPSHQVTQMGQEVILRCVPISNHLYFYWYRQILGQKVEFLVSFYNNEISEKSEIFDDQFSVERPDGSNFTLKIRSTKLEDSAMYFCAIETGLEALHFGNGTRLTVT.

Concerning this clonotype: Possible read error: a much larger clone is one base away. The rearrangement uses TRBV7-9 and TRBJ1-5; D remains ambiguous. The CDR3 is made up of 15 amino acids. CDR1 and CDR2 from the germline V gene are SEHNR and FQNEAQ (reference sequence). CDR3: CASSTPGSSNQPQQF. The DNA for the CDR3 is TGTGCCAGCAGCACACCGGGATCTAGCAATCAGCCCCAGCAGTTT. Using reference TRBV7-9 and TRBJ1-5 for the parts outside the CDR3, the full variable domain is DTGVSQNPRHKITKRGQNVTFRCDPISEHNRLYWYRQTLGQGPEFLTYFQNEAQLEKSRLLSDRFSAERPKGSFSTLEIQRTEQGDSAMYLCASSTPGSSNQPQQFGDGTRLSIL.

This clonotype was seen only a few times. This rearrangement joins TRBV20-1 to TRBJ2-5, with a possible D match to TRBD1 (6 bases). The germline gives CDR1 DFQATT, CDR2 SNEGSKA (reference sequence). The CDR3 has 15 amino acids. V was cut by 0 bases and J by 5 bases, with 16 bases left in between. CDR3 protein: CSARDGQGRWETQYF. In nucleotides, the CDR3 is TGCAGTGCTAGAGATGGGCAGGGGAGATGGGAGACCCAGTACTTC.

Written as DNA, the CDR3 is TGTGCCAGCAGCTCAGACCCCAGACGGATGAACACTGAAGCTTTCTTT. It encodes CASSSDPRRMNTEAFF. The chain combines TRBV9 with TRBJ1-1, with no clear D. Germline V gene sequence: CDR1 SGDLS, CDR2 YYNGEE. Trimming pared 4 bases from V and 0 bases from J, leaving 16 bases between. The CDR3 spans 16 residues. The whole variable domain, remainder taken from reference TRBV9 and TRBJ1-1, is DSGVTQTPKHLITATGQRVTLRCSPRSGDLSVYWYQQSLDQGLQFLIQYYNGEERAKGNILERFSAQQFPDLHSELNLSSLELGDSALYFCASSSDPRRMNTEAFFGQGTRLTVV.

DNA for the CDR3: TGTGCCATCAAAGGTCAGTTGATCACAGATACGCAGTATTTT. Protein: CAIKGQLITDTQYF. This chain joins TRBV10-3 and TRBJ2-3, with D hard to call. The CDR3 is made up of 14 amino acids. V lost 7 bases to trimming and J lost 2 bases, with 13 bases between them. Germline assignment: CDR1 ENHRY and CDR2 SYGVKD.

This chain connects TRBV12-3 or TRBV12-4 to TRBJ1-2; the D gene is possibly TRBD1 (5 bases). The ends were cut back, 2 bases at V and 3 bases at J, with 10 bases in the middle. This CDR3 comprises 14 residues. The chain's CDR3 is CASSLFGGDYGYTF. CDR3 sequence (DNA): TGTGCCAGCAGTTTATTCGGGGGGGACTATGGCTACACCTTC.

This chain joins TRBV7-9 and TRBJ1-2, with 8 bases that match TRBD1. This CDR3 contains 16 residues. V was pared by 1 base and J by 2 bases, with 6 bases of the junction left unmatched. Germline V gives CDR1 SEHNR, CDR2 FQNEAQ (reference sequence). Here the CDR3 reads CASSLGSTGANYGYTF. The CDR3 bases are TGTGCCAGCAGCTTAGGCTCGACAGGGGCAAACTATGGCTACACCTTC.

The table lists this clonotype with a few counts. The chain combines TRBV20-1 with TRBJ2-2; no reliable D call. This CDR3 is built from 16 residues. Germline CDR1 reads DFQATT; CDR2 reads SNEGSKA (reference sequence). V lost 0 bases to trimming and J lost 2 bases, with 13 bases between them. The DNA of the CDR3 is TGCAGTGCTAGAGATGAGTCGGGTGTTAACACCGGGGAGCTGTTTTTT. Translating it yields CSARDESGVNTGELFF.

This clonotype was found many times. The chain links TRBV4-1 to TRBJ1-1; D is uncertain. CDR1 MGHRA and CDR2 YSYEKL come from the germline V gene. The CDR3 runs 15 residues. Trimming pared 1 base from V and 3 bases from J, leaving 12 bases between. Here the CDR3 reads CASSQVSMLDTEAFF. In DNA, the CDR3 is TGCGCCAGCAGCCAAGTTTCGATGCTAGACACTGAAGCTTTCTTT.

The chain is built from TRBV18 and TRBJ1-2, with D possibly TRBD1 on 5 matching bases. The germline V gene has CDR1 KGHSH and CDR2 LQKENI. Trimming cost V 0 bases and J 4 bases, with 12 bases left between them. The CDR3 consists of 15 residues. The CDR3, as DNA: TGTGCCAGCTCACCACCGACAGCACCTGTCTATGGCTACACCTTC. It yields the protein CASSPPTAPVYGYTF.